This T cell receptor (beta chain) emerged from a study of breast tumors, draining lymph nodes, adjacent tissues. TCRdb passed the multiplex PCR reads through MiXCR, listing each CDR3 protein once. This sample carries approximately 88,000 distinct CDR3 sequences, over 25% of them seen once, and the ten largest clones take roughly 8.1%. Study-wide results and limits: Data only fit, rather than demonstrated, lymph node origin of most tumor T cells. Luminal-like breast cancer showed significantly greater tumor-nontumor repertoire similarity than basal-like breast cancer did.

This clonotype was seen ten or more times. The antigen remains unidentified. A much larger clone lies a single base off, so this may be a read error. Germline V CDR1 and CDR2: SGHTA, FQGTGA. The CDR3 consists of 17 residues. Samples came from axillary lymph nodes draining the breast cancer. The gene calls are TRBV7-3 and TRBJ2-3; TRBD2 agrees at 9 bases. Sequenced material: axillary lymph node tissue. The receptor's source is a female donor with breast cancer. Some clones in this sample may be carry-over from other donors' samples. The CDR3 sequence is CASSSQIAGVSTDPQYF. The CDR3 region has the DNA TGTGCCAGCAGCTCGCAGATAGCGGGAGTATCGACAGATCCGCAGTATTTT. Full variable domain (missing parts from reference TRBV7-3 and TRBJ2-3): GAGVSQTPSNKVTEKGKYVELRCDPISGHTALYWYRQSLGQGPEFLIYFQGTGAADDSGLPNDRFFAVRPEGSVSTLKIQRTERGDSAVYLCASSSQIAGVSTDPQYFGPGTRLTVL.